This T cell receptor (beta chain) was captured by sequencing in a study of CD8+ T cells in alopecia areata. Study-level background: Oral tofacitinib (5 to 10 mg twice daily) was administered to treated patients.

Treatment denoted: oral pan-JAK inhibitor, 5-10 mg twice daily. RNA was isolated and reverse transcribed to cDNA, the sequencing template. The assay was immunoSEQ multiplex PCR, and TCRdb's table has in-frame clones only and misses some. The sample has hundreds of thousands of clones, around three fifths seen once. As for this clone: The antigen is not known.

Whole-study findings and limits: Only a single nonresponder existed, so baseline CD8+ expansion links stay unclear.

Germline V gene data show CDR1 as GTSNPN and CDR2 as SVGIG (reference sequence). V was pared by 0 bases and J by 9 bases, with 11 bases between. The CDR3 loop spans 13 amino acids. Specimen: CD4+ T cells sorted from blood, collected around week 54, from a patient treated with tofacitinib. This clonotype was obtained from a human donor with alopecia areata. The rearrangement links TRBV30 to TRBJ2-2; D is possibly TRBD1 or TRBD2 (6 bases each). In nucleotides, the CDR3 is TGTGCCTGGAGTGTATTCGGGGGCAGGGAGCTGTTTTTT. As protein: CAWSVFGGRELFF.